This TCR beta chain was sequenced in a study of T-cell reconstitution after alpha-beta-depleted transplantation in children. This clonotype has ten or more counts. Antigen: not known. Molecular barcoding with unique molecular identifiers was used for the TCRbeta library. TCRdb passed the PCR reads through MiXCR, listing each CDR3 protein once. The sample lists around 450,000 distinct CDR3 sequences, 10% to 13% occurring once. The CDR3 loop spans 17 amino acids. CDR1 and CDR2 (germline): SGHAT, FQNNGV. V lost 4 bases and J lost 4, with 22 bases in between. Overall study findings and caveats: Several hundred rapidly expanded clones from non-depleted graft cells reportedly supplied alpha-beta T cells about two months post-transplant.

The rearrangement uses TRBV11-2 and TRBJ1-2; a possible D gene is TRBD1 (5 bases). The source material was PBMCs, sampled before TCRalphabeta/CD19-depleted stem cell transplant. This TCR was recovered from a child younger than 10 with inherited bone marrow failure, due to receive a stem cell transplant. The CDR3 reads CASSSAVVEGRVYGYTF. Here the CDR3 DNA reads TGTGCCAGCAGCTCCGCAGTGGTGGAGGGGAGGGTCTATGGCTACACCTTC.